A single sample is the source of the 3 T cell receptor beta chains below, sequenced in a study of blood T cells in healthy people across ages. Sample-barcoded 5' priming and a J-beta primer mix drove a second PCR of about 6 to 11 cycles. TCRdb analysed the 5' RACE reads with MiXCR anew, one entry per CDR3 protein. The sample lists 800,000 to 950,000 distinct CDR3 sequences, under 35% occurring once. The same sample was also used in a study of T cells of mothers and their children.

Material: blood. The receptors stem from a middle-aged woman in good health.

This clonotype was seen ten or more times. The rearrangement joins TRBV5-1 to TRBJ2-7, with D maybe TRBD1 (6 bases). V lost 2 bases and J lost 4, with 7 bases in between. The CDR3 is 12 amino acids. Germline V CDR1 and CDR2: SGHRS, YFSETQ. The CDR3 DNA reads as TGCGCCAGCAGCTTTGGACAGTACGAGCAGTACTTC. This translates into CASSFGQYEQYF.

This clonotype was detected only a few times. The chain combines TRBV12-3 or TRBV12-4 with TRBJ1-2; D uncertain. This CDR3 is built from 13 residues. V was clipped by 3 bases and J by 4 bases, with 9 bases between them. The CDR3, as DNA: TGTGCCAGCAGTTTGTCCCCAGTCTATGGCTACACCTTC. It yields the protein CASSLSPVYGYTF.

The V and J genes are TRBV12-3 or TRBV12-4 and TRBJ2-1, with D possibly matching TRBD1 (6 bases). This CDR3 has 15 amino acids. Trimming cost V 1 base and J 7 bases, with 14 bases left between them. CDR3 sequence: CASSLGRGTGNEQFF. CDR3 in DNA: TGTGCCAGCAGTTTAGGAAGGGGGACCGGAAATGAGCAGTTCTTC.